This T cell receptor (beta chain) was obtained from a study of CD8 T cells in ankylosing spondylitis. This clonotype was seen more than once but under ten times. Its antigen is still unknown. Notes on the study in general: Ankylosing spondylitis blood appeared to be characterized by a TCR beta motif of several highly homologous variants.

Using its own MiXCR run on the 5' RACE reads, TCRdb lists one record per CDR3 protein. Of just under 550,000 distinct CDR3 sequences in the sample, more than 9.5% were seen once. The CDR3 consists of 15 residues. Trimming at V came to 0 bases and at J to 1 base, leaving 5 bases not matched to a gene. CDR1 is DFQATT and CDR2 is SNEGSKA in the germline V gene (reference sequence). The gene calls are TRBV20-1 and TRBJ1-1, with 7 bases identical to TRBD1. The source material was blood, either unsorted or a sorted T cell fraction (not recorded which). The TCR originated in a male donor with ankylosing spondylitis. The CDR3 region has the DNA TGCAGTGCTAGAGATACAGGGGATGGGAACACTGAAGCTTTCTTT. This sequence encodes CSARDTGDGNTEAFF.